This T cell receptor (beta chain) was sequenced during a study of cytotoxic CD8 clonotypes in ibrutinib-treated CLL. About the study: Partial response occurred in about 25 patients and complete response in 2; at median approximately 68 months, around 15 remained remitted and about 12 progressed. Study-wide points: Increased clonality at ibrutinib response gave way to a return toward baseline at progression. Among the clonotypes, public ones were uncommon and contracted or held stable on treatment.

This clone was seen just once. As yet, its antigen is unknown. The method was immunoSEQ multiplex PCR; TCRdb's version includes in-frame clones alone and lacks a portion of them. This sample carries around 40,000 clones, just over 70% of them seen once, and the ten largest clones take over 9%. CDR1 is LGHNA, CDR2 YNFKEQ, per germline. With V trimmed by 3 bases and J by 9 bases, 4 bases remained unmatched. This CDR3 is 14 amino acids long. This TCR came from a human donor with chronic lymphocytic leukemia. This chain connects TRBV4-2 to TRBJ2-1, with 11 nucleotides matching TRBD2. The sequencing here drew on PBMCs, taken at disease progression, from a patient treated with ibrutinib. CDR3 coding DNA: TGTGCCAGCAGCCATACCGGACTAGCGGGTGAGCAGTTCTTC. Residues: CASSHTGLAGEQFF.